This is a list of T cell receptor beta chains from one sample in a study of CD8+CD57+ T cells in acquired aplastic anemia. TCRdb reprocessed the reads via MiXCR and lists one record per CDR3 protein. The repertoire has about 290,000 distinct CDR3 sequences, 56% of them found once; the top ten carry 1% to 1.5%. The specimen was sorted CD4+, CD8+, or CD8+CD57+ T cells (not recorded which) from PBMCs. The receptors stem from a human donor with aplastic anemia. Both conserved end residues are trimmed from each CDR3.

TRBV7-9	TRBJ2-1	ASSPPSGGNNEQF
TRBV7-2	TRBJ2-1	ASSRGSGGADEQF
TRBV19	TRBJ1-5	ASSQGASQPQH
TRBV7-8	TRBJ2-5	ASSLIRLAGGETQY
TRBV7-2	TRBJ1-4	ASTLSPGPNEKLF
TRBV20-1	TRBJ2-1	SASSRESYNEQF
TRBV20-1	TRBJ2-5	SAASGRETQY
TRBV7-9	TRBJ1-6	ASSAGGGGGYNSPLH
TRBV20-1	TRBJ1-1	SARDFWFGQGNTEAF
TRBV29-1	TRBJ2-7	SVETGIHEQY
TRBV7-9	TRBJ1-2	ASSLGTDTYGYT
TRBV9	TRBJ1-1	ASSVGTPNTEAF
TRBV24-1	TRBJ2-5	ATSDTTSGVETQY
TRBV20-1	TRBJ1-3	SASLRTSLPGNTIY
TRBV6-2/TRBV6-3	TRBJ1-1	ASSRSVEPEAF
TRBV27	TRBJ1-1	ASSSREVKTEAF
TRBV6-5	TRBJ2-3	ASSYKGLGRDTQY
TRBV7-3	TRBJ2-3	ASSLTAGVPDTQY
TRBV11-3	TRBJ2-2	ASSSPLAGGLAGELF
TRBV2	TRBJ1-2	ASRAPIPGYT
TRBV19	TRBJ1-6	ASSFGTPSKILH
TRBV2	TRBJ2-2	ASSEAISGAKLTGELF
TRBV20-1	TRBJ1-4	SASQGQALREKLF
TRBV24-1	TRBJ2-1	ATSGAGGPQF
TRBV19	TRBJ1-5	ASRSGLAGNQPQH
TRBV7-9	TRBJ2-7	ASSIGHEQY
TRBV7-2	TRBJ1-1	ASSPSLGRINTEAF
TRBV7-9	TRBJ2-1	ASSITSGRSDEQF
TRBV6-5	TRBJ2-7	ASSYSGQGAYEQY
TRBV7-6	TRBJ1-2	ASSLDSYYGYT
TRBV5-1	TRBJ1-6	ASSLGRTEPLH
TRBV7-2	TRBJ2-3	ASSTLPTQY
TRBV2	TRBJ2-5	ASKGQGNNETQY
TRBV7-3	TRBJ2-7	ASISEAYEQY
TRBV7-8	TRBJ2-1	ASSQRIGSYNEQF
TRBV12-3/TRBV12-4	TRBJ1-6	ASSLALPPLH
TRBV9	TRBJ1-4	ASSVRGLSNEKLF
TRBV5-1	TRBJ2-1	ASTDRSSYNEQF
TRBV19	TRBJ2-5	ASNQPGPFQETQY
TRBV7-7	TRBJ2-5	ASSLSMGVIQETQY
TRBV7-3	TRBJ2-1	ASSAGPGPYNEQF
TRBV20-1	TRBJ2-3	SARKSSDTQY